What follows describes a single TCR beta chain. Its target is not known. Since a much larger clone is just one base distant, this may be a read error. This sample's time point: persistent/refractory GD, antithyroid drugs over 5 years with positive TRAb. Generation of the TCR library employed RNA extracted from PBMCs. EDTA tubes received about 10 milliliters of collected peripheral blood. There are 16 residues in the CDR3. Germline V gene lookup returns CDR1 SGHTA and CDR2 FQGNSA. The data are from a study of regulatory T cells in long-lasting Graves disease. Regarding the study as a whole: Possibly, too few samples lowered accuracy. TRBV28, TRBJ1-2 and TRBJ2-5 emerged as the favored segments in persistent disease.

Combining iRepertoire HTBI primers with Arm-PCR of CDR3 regions, the authors built TCR beta libraries. TCRdb re-derived calls from the multiplex PCR reads in MiXCR, one entry per CDR3 protein. The table shows around 450,000 distinct CDR3 sequences, with roughly 21% occurring only once. V gene TRBV7-2 combines with J gene TRBJ1-2; D uncertain. The sample in question was peripheral blood mononuclear cells (PBMCs), obtained when the disease was refractory, from a patient treated with antithyroid drugs. This sequence originates from a female donor with Graves disease. The CDR3 bases are TGTGCCAGCAGCCTATCAGGACGGAACCCTACCTATGCCTACACCTTC. Translated, it gives CASSLSGRNPTYAYTF. The full variable domain, rest sourced from reference TRBV7-2 and TRBJ1-2, is GAGVSQSPSNKVTEKGKDVELRCDPISGHTALYWYRQSLGQGLEFLIYFQGNSAPDKSGLPSDRFSAERTGGSVSTLTIQRTQQEDSAVYLCASSLSGRNPTYAYTFGSGTRLTVV.